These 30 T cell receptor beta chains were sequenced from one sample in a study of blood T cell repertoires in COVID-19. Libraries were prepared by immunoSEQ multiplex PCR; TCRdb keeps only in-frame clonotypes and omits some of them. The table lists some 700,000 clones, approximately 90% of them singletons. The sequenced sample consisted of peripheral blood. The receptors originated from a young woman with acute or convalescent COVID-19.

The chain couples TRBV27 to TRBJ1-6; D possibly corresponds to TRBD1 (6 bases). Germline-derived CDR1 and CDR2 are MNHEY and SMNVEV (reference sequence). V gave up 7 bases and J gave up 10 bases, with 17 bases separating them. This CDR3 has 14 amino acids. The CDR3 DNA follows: TGTGCCAGCAAGGTAGGGGGTACGGGGTCACCCCTCCACTTT. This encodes CASKVGGTGSPLHF.

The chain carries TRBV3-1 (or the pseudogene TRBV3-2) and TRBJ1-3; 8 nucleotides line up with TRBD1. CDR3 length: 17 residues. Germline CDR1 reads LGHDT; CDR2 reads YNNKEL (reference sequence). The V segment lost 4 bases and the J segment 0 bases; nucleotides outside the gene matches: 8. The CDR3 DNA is TGTGCCAGCAGCCCCTGGACAGGGCAAAGCTCTGGAAACACCATATATTTT. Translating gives CASSPWTGQSSGNTIYF.

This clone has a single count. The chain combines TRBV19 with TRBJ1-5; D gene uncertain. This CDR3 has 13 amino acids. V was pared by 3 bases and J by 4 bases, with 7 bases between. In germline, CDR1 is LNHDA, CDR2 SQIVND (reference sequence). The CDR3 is CASSIPGNQPQHF. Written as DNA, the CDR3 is TGTGCCAGTAGTATCCCGGGGAATCAGCCCCAGCATTTT.

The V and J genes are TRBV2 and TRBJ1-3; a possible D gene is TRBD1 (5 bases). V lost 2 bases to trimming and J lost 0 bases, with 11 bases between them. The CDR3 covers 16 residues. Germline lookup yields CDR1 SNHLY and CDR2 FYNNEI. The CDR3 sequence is CASSEPRDLSGNTIYF. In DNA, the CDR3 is TGTGCCAGCAGTGAACCCAGGGATCTCTCTGGAAACACCATATATTTT.

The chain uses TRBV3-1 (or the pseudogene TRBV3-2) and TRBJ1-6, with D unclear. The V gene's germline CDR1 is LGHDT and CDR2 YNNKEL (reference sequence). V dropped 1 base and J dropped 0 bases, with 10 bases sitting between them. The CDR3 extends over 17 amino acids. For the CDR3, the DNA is TGTGCCAGCAGCCAAGTGCCAGCTAGCTCCTATAATTCACCCCTCCACTTT. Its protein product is CASSQVPASSYNSPLHF.

The CDR3 loop is CASAPSTGLGTIYF. DNA for the CDR3: TGTGCTAGTGCCCCTTCGACAGGGTTGGGCACCATATATTTT. V and J are TRBV12-5 and TRBJ1-3; TRBD1 matches 7 bases. Trimming took 7 bases from V and 9 from J; bases not matched to a gene: 12. The CDR3 is 14 amino acids. Looked up from germline, CDR1 is LGHNT and CDR2 is FRNRAP.

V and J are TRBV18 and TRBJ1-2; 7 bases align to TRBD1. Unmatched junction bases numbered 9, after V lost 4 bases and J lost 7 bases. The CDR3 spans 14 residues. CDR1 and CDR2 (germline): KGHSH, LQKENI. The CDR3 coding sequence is TGTGCCAGCTCACAAGACAGGGCCCCGGGTGGCTACACCTTC. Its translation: CASSQDRAPGGYTF.

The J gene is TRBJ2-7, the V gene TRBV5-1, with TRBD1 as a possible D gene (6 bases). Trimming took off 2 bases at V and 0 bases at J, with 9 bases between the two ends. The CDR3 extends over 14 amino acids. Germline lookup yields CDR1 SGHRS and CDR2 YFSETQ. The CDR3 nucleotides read TGCGCCAGCAGCTTCATGACAGGCTCCTACGAGCAGTACTTC. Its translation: CASSFMTGSYEQYF.

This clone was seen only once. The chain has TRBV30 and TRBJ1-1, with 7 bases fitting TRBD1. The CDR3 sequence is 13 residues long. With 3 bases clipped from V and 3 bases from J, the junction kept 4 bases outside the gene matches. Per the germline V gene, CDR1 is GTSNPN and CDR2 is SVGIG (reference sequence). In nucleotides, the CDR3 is TGTGCCTGGAGGTTGGGGACAGACACTGAAGCTTTCTTT. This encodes CAWRLGTDTEAFF.

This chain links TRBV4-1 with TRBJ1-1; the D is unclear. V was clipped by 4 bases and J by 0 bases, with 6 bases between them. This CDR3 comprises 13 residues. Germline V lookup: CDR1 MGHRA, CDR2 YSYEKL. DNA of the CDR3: TGCGCCAGCAGCCTCGGGGTGAACACTGAAGCTTTCTTT. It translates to CASSLGVNTEAFF.

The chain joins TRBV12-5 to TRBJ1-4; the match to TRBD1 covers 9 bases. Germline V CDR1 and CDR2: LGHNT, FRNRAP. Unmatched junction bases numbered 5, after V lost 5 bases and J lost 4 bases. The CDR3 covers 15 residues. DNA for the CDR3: TGTGCTAGTGGTCCCGGGACAGGGTTTAATGAAAAACTGTTTTTT. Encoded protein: CASGPGTGFNEKLFF.

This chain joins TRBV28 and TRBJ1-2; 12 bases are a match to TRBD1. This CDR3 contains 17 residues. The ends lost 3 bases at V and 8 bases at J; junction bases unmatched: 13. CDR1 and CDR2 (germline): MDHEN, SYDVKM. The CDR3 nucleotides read TGTGCCAGCAGTTTTGTCCCACCCGGGACAGGGGGCGAAGGCTACACCTTC. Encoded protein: CASSFVPPGTGGEGYTF.

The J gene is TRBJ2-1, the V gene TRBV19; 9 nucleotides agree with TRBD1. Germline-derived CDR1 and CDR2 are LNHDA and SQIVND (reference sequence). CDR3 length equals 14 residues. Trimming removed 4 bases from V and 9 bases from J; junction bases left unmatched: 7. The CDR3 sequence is CASSRDRDRGEQFF. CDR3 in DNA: TGTGCCAGTAGTAGGGACAGGGACCGGGGTGAGCAGTTCTTC.

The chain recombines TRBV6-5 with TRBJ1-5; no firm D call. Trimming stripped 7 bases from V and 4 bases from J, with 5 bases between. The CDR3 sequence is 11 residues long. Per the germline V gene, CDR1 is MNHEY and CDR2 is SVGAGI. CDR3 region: CASTRNQPQHF. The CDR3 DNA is TGTGCCAGCACTCGTAATCAGCCCCAGCATTTT.

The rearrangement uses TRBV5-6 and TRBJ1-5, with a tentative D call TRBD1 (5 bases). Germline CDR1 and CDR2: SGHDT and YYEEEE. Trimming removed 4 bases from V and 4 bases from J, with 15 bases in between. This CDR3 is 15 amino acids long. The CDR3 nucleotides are TGTGCCAGCAGCCGGGACCGGGGGTCAAATCAGCCCCAGCATTTT. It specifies CASSRDRGSNQPQHF.

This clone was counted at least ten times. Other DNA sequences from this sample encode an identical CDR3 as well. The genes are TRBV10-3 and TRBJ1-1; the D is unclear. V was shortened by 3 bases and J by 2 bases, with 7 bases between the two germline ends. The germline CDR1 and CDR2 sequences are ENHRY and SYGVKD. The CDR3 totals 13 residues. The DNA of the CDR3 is TGTGCCATCAGTGAAACAGAAAACACTGAAGCTTTCTTT. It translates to CAISETENTEAFF.

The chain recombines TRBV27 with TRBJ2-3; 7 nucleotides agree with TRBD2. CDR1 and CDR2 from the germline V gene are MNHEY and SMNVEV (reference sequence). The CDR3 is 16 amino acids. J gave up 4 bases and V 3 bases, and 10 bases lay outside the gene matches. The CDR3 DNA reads TGTGCCAGCAGTTTCCCGAGCGGGGAGGCCTCAGATACGCAGTATTTT. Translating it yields CASSFPSGEASDTQYF.

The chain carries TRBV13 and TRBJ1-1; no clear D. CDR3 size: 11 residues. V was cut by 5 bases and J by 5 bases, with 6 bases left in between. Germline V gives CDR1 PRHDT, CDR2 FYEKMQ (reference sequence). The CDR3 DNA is TGTGCCAGCAGCGGAGGGACTGAAGCTTTCTTT. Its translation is CASSGGTEAFF.

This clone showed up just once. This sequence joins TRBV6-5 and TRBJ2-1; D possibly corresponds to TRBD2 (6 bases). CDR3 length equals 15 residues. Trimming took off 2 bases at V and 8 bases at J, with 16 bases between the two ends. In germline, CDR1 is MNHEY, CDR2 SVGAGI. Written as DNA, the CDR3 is TGTGCCAGCAGTTACAGGAGGGGCGAGGGTCATGAGCAGTTCTTC. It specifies CASSYRRGEGHEQFF.

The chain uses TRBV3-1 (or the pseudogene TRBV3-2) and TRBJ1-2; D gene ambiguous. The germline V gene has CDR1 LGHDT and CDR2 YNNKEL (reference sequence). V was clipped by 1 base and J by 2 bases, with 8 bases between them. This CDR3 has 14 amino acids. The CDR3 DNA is TGTGCCAGCAGCCAAGTAGGAGTCAACTATGGCTACACCTTC. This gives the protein CASSQVGVNYGYTF.

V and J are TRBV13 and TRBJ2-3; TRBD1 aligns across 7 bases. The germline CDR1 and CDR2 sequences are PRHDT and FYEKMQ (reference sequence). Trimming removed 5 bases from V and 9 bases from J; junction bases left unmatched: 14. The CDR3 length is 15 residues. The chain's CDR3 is CASSHQTGTVWTQYF. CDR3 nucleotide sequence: TGTGCCAGCAGCCACCAGACAGGGACGGTGTGGACGCAGTATTTT.

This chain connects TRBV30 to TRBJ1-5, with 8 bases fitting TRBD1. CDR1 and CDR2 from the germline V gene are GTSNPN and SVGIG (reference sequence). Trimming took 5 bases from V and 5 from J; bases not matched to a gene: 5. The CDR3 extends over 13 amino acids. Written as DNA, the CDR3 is TGTGCCTGGGGGGACAGGTCCTATCAGCCCCAGCATTTT. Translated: CAWGDRSYQPQHF.

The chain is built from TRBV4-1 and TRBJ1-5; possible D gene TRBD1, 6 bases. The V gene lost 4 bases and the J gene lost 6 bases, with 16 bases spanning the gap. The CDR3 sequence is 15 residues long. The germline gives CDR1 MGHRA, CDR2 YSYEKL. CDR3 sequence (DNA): TGCGCCAGCAGCCCTCTAGAACAGGGCGGTCAGCCCCAGCATTTT. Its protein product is CASSPLEQGGQPQHF.

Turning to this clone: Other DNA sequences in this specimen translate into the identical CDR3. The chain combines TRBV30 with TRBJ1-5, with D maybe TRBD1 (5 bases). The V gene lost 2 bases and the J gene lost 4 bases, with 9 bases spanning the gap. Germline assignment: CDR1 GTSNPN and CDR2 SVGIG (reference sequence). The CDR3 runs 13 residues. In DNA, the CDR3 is TGTGCCTGGAGTCACCGGGGGAATCAGCCCCAGCATTTT. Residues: CAWSHRGNQPQHF.

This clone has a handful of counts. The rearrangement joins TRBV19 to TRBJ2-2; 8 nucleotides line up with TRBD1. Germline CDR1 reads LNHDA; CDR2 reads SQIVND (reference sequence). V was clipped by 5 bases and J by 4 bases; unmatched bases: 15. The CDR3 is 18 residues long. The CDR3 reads CASSPYLTGVRGTGELFF. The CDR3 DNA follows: TGTGCCAGTAGTCCCTACCTGACAGGGGTTCGTGGCACCGGGGAGCTGTTTTTT.

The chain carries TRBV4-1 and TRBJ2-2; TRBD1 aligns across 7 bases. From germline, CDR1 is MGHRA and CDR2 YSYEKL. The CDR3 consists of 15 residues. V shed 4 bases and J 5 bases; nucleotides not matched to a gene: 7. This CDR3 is CASSRRQGGTGELFF. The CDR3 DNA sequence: TGCGCCAGCAGCCGTAGACAGGGTGGGACCGGGGAGCTGTTTTTT.

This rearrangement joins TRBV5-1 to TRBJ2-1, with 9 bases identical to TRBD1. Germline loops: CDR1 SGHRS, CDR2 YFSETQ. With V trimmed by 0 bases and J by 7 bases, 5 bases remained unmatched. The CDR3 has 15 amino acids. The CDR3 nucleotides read TGCGCCAGCAGCTTGGCGGGACAGGGAGATAATGAGCAGTTCTTC. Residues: CASSLAGQGDNEQFF.

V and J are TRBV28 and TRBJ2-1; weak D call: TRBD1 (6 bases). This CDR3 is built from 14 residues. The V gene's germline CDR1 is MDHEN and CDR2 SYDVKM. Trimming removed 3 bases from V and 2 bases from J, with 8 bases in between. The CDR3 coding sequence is TGTGCCAGCAGTTTCGGACAGCCCTACAATGAGCAGTTCTTC. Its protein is CASSFGQPYNEQFF.

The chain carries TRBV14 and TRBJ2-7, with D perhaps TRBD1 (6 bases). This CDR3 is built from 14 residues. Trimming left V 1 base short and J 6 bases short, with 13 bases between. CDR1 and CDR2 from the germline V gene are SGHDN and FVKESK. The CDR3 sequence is CASSQAAGVGEQYF. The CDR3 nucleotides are TGTGCCAGCAGCCAAGCGGCAGGGGTGGGCGAGCAGTACTTC. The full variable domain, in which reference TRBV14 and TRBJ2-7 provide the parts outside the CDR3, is EAGVTQFPSHSVIEKGQTVTLRCDPISGHDNLYWYRRVMGKEIKFLLHFVKESKQDESGMPNNRFLAERTGGTYSTLKVQPAELEDSGVYFCASSQAAGVGEQYFGPGTRLTVT.

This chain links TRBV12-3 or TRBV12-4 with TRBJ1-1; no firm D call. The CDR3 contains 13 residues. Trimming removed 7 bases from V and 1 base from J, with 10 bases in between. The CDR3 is CASTITRNTEAFF. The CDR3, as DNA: TGTGCCAGCACCATAACAAGGAACACTGAAGCTTTCTTT.